This entry lists 20 T cell receptor beta chains sequenced from one sample in a study of monozygotic twins with inflammatory bowel disease (dated by TCRdb to the late 2010s). The library was produced with 5' RACE. Instrument used: Illumina HiSeq 2500. With the reads reprocessed by TCRdb, a single entry stands for each CDR3 protein sequence and no DNA is reported. This sample's records show approximately 390,000 distinct CDR3 sequences. The ten largest clones add up to 2% to 2.5% of the sample. Sequencing was carried out using blood. The receptors here all came from a human donor with ulcerative colitis or Crohn's disease, or a healthy co-twin of an affected twin (not recorded which).

The J gene is TRBJ1-5, the V gene TRBV25-1; the D call from TCRdb, TRBD1, cannot be confirmed without DNA. Per the germline V gene, CDR1 is MGHDK and CDR2 is SYGVNS. The CDR3 has 15 residues. The chain's CDR3 is CASPWGRLSNQPQHF.

The chain uses TRBV27 and TRBJ2-7; TCRdb's assignment of TRBD2 cannot be checked, as there is no DNA. There are 14 residues in the CDR3. Germline values: CDR1 MNHEY, CDR2 SMNVEV (reference sequence). CDR3 sequence reads: CASSLSAAKYEQYF.

The V and J genes are TRBV28 and TRBJ2-1. The CDR3 has 13 residues. Germline V gene sequence: CDR1 MDHEN, CDR2 SYDVKM. CDR3 loop: CASSSLTPPEQFF.

This chain links TRBV7-2 with TRBJ1-1. Germline CDR1 and CDR2: SGHTA and FQGNSA. The CDR3 totals 13 residues. CDR3 sequence: CASSSNRFTEAFF.

The rearrangement uses TRBV6-1 and TRBJ1-1; TCRdb gives TRBD1 as the D gene, but with no DNA this cannot be confirmed. The germline V gene has CDR1 MNHNS and CDR2 SASEGT. The CDR3 spans 17 residues. CDR3 region: CASSRNTGQLMNTEAFF.

The rearrangement uses TRBV29-1 and TRBJ2-3; TCRdb selects TRBD2, and the lack of DNA leaves this call unchecked. Germline values: CDR1 SQVTM, CDR2 ANQGSEA. The CDR3 has 15 amino acids. The CDR3: CSVDGLAVDTDTQYF.

This rearrangement joins TRBV5-1 to TRBJ1-1; the TRBD1 assignment by TCRdb is unverifiable without DNA. This CDR3 is built from 15 residues. The germline V gene has CDR1 SGHRS and CDR2 YFSETQ. CDR3 sequence reads: CASSPPGRGDTEAFF. The full variable domain, completed using reference TRBV5-1 and TRBJ1-1, is KAGVTQTPRYLIKTRGQQVTLSCSPISGHRSVSWYQQTPGQGLQFLFEYFSETQRNKGNFPGRFSGRQFSNSRSEMNVSTLELGDSALYLCASSPPGRGDTEAFFGQGTRLTVV.

The rearrangement uses TRBV7-3 and TRBJ2-5; there is no DNA to check the TCRdb D call of TRBD1. From germline, CDR1 is SGHTA and CDR2 FQGTGA. The CDR3 totals 13 residues. The CDR3 sequence: CASSRTVSETQYF.

This chain joins TRBV7-9 and TRBJ2-4; absent DNA, TCRdb's TRBD2 call cannot be checked. This CDR3 has 17 residues. In germline, CDR1 is SEHNR, CDR2 FQNEAQ (reference sequence). CDR3 sequence reads: CASSLGGGAAAKNIQYF.

The chain's CDR3 is CASSQDDAGTYEQYF. This chain connects TRBV14 to TRBJ2-7; TCRdb reports TRBD1, a call that lacks DNA to check it against. Per the germline V gene, CDR1 is SGHDN and CDR2 is FVKESK. This CDR3 region has 15 residues. The whole variable domain, filled in from reference TRBV14 and TRBJ2-7, reads EAGVTQFPSHSVIEKGQTVTLRCDPISGHDNLYWYRRVMGKEIKFLLHFVKESKQDESGMPNNRFLAERTGGTYSTLKVQPAELEDSGVYFCASSQDDAGTYEQYFGPGTRLTVT.

The CDR3 sequence is CAIAATENQETQYF. V usage is TRBV10-3 and J usage is TRBJ2-5; TCRdb outputs TRBD1, but without DNA this stays unchecked. Germline V gene sequence: CDR1 ENHRY, CDR2 SYGVKD. The CDR3 covers 14 residues.

J is TRBJ1-4 and V is TRBV20-1. Per the germline V gene, CDR1 is DFQATT and CDR2 is SNEGSKA (reference sequence). CDR3 length: 14 residues. CDR3 sequence reads: CSAFEWATNEKLFF.

The chain uses TRBV2 and TRBJ2-7; no DNA is available, so the TRBD1 call from TCRdb remains unchecked. Germline values: CDR1 SNHLY, CDR2 FYNNEI. The CDR3 covers 13 residues. The chain's CDR3 is CASRPPGSYEQYF.

This rearrangement joins TRBV30 to TRBJ2-1; TCRdb gives TRBD1 as the D gene, but with no DNA this cannot be confirmed. Per the germline V gene, CDR1 is GTSNPN and CDR2 is SVGIG (reference sequence). The CDR3 sequence is 15 residues long. The CDR3 here is CAWSVGAGSYNEQFF.

The CDR3 region is CSARGLAGKYIQYF. J is TRBJ2-4 and V is TRBV20-1; the TCRdb call, TRBD2, lacks DNA for checking. Germline values: CDR1 DFQATT, CDR2 SNEGSKA (reference sequence). The CDR3 consists of 14 residues.

The chain is built from TRBV29-1 and TRBJ2-2. In germline, CDR1 is SQVTM, CDR2 ANQGSEA. CDR3 length: 13 amino acids. The CDR3 region is CSVVTGTTGELFF.

This rearrangement joins TRBV12-5 to TRBJ2-7; the D call of TRBD2 rests on TCRdb alone, since no DNA is present to check it. CDR3 size: 13 residues. The germline gives CDR1 LGHNT, CDR2 FRNRAP. CDR3 loop: CASAPSGGYEQYF.

The chain is built from TRBV6-5 and TRBJ2-3; TCRdb reports TRBD1, a call that lacks DNA to check it against. The CDR3 has 13 residues. CDR1 MNHEY and CDR2 SVGAGI come from the germline V gene. The CDR3 protein is CASSRDPTDTQYF.

The V and J genes are TRBV20-1 and TRBJ2-1; without DNA, the TCRdb call of TRBD2 cannot be checked. The CDR3 consists of 16 residues. Per the germline V gene, CDR1 is DFQATT and CDR2 is SNEGSKA (reference sequence). The CDR3 spells CSAKLAGTNTYNEQFF.

V usage is TRBV19 and J usage is TRBJ2-1; TCRdb names TRBD1, which stays unverified in the absence of DNA. Germline lookup yields CDR1 LNHDA and CDR2 SQIVND (reference sequence). The CDR3 loop spans 15 amino acids. CDR3 amino acids: CASTRGGAFYNEQFF.